These T cell receptor beta chains were read from a single sample in a study of siplizumab effects on memory and regulatory T cells. Profiled with immunoSEQ multiplex PCR; TCRdb holds only in-frame clones, not every one. The sample yields about 100,000 clones, approximately 92% seen once. The source material was CD4+ T cells sorted from blood. The source is a human donor in good health. Some clones in this sample may be carry-over from other donors' samples. Both conserved end residues are part of each CDR3. Each record gives: J gene, clone size, D gene, V gene, CDR3 protein, CDR3 DNA. A D gene is named only where the DNA matches it firmly. Some rows have no size entry. The others give once, few or many, or a class for an expanded clone.

>TRBJ2-3|NA|TRBD2|TRBV11-3
CASSLGREGTDTQYF
TGTGCCAGCAGCTTGGGGCGGGAGGGGACAGATACGCAGTATTTT
>TRBJ2-7|NA|NA|TRBV5-6
CASSLVGRASYEQYF
TGTGCCAGCAGCTTGGTGGGCCGTGCCTCCTACGAGCAGTACTTC
>TRBJ1-1|NA|NA|TRBV5-1
CASSLDIGQNTEAFF
TGCGCCAGCAGCTTGGATATTGGACAGAACACTGAAGCTTTCTTT
>TRBJ1-2|NA|NA|TRBV6-4
CARDRPYGYTF
TGTGCCAGAGACAGGCCCTATGGCTACACCTTC
>TRBJ1-2|NA|NA|TRBV7-9
CASSLREYGEYGYTF
TGTGCCAGCAGCTTACGGGAGTATGGGGAATATGGCTACACCTTC
>TRBJ2-2|NA|NA|TRBV7-7
CASSLGLYTGELFF
TGTGCTAGCAGCTTAGGCCTCTACACCGGGGAGCTGTTTTTT
>TRBJ1-1|NA|TRBD1|TRBV10-3
CAISTGTGETEAFF
TGTGCCATCAGTACCGGGACAGGGGAGACTGAAGCTTTCTTT
>TRBJ2-6|NA|TRBD2|TRBV7-2
CASSPKVGLAGEANVLTF
TGTGCCAGCAGCCCTAAGGTGGGACTAGCGGGAGAGGCCAACGTCCTGACTTTC
>TRBJ1-1|NA|NA|TRBV19
CASSPGRLNTEAFF
TGTGCCAGTAGTCCTGGCAGATTGAACACTGAAGCTTTCTTT
>TRBJ1-5|NA|TRBD1|TRBV2
CASSEEGQGGQPQHF
TGTGCCAGCAGTGAAGAGGGGCAGGGGGGTCAGCCCCAGCATTTT
>TRBJ1-1|NA|NA|TRBV19
CASSRPLGSGHTEAFF
TGTGCCAGTAGTAGGCCTTTGGGGTCGGGGCACACTGAAGCTTTCTTT
>TRBJ1-4|NA|NA|TRBV25-1
CASGHPTGEKLFF
TGTGCCAGCGGCCACCCTACAGGGGAAAAACTGTTTTTT
>TRBJ2-7|NA|TRBD2|TRBV29-1
CSVELGLDGEQYF
TGCAGCGTTGAGTTGGGACTAGATGGCGAGCAGTACTTC
>TRBJ2-4|NA|NA|TRBV9
CASSVDPGDIQYF
TGTGCCAGCAGCGTCGACCCTGGGGACATTCAGTACTTC
>TRBJ2-1|NA|NA|TRBV11-2
CASSRDRAGRDNEQFF
TGTGCCAGCAGCCGAGACCGGGCGGGGCGCGACAATGAGCAGTTCTTC
>TRBJ2-7|once|TRBD1|TRBV9
CASSVGTGGGHEQYF
TGTGCCAGCAGCGTAGGGACAGGGGGAGGCCACGAGCAGTACTTC
>TRBJ2-6|NA|NA|TRBV2
CASSDDVTGANVLTF
TGTGCCAGCAGTGACGACGTAACCGGGGCCAACGTCCTGACTTTC
>TRBJ2-3|NA|TRBD2|TRBV6-9
CASSYIGPSGMLVLADTQYF
TGTGCCAGCAGTTATATTGGTCCTAGCGGGATGTTAGTTTTGGCAGATACGCAGTATTTT
>TRBJ2-6|NA|NA|TRBV7-2
CASSLESSSGANVLTF
TGTGCCAGCAGCTTAGAGAGTAGCTCTGGGGCCAACGTCCTGACTTTC
>TRBJ2-1|NA|NA|TRBV7-3
CASSLLAWSYNEQFF
TGTGCCAGCAGCTTGCTAGCGTGGTCCTACAATGAGCAGTTCTTC
>TRBJ2-7|NA|TRBD2|TRBV11-2
CASSPRLAASVEQYF
TGTGCCAGCAGCCCTAGACTAGCGGCCTCGGTTGAGCAGTACTTC
>TRBJ2-4|NA|NA|TRBV7-8
CASSLGSLNNIQYF
TGTGCCAGCAGCTTAGGTTCGCTTAATAACATTCAGTACTTC
>TRBJ2-1|NA|TRBD2|TRBV7-6
CASSGGSGRPNEQFF
TGTGCCAGCAGCGGGGGGAGCGGGAGACCCAATGAGCAGTTCTTC
>TRBJ2-5|NA|TRBD2|TRBV9
CASSALAGGLKTQYF
TGTGCCAGCAGCGCCCTAGCGGGAGGGCTTAAGACCCAGTACTTC
>TRBJ2-7|NA|TRBD2|TRBV6-6
CASSYGLATYEQYF
TGTGCCAGCAGTTATGGACTAGCGACCTACGAGCAGTACTTC
>TRBJ2-4|NA|NA|TRBV7-9
CASSPRGGEYSQNIQYF
TGTGCCAGCAGCCCGAGGGGTGGAGAGTATTCTCAAAACATTCAGTACTTC
>TRBJ2-3|NA|TRBD2|TRBV7-6
CASSLTGLRETRQYF
TGTGCCAGCAGCTTAACGGGACTACGAGAAACTCGGCAGTATTTT
>TRBJ2-2|once|TRBD2|TRBV5-1
CASTSIAGSGELFF
TGCGCCAGCACTTCCATAGCGGGATCCGGGGAGCTGTTTTTT
>TRBJ2-1|once|TRBD2|TRBV7-6
CASSFGLADEQFF
TGTGCCAGCAGCTTCGGACTAGCTGATGAGCAGTTCTTC
>TRBJ2-2|once|NA|TRBV6-1
CASSEALIAATGELFF
TGTGCCAGCAGTGAAGCGTTGATAGCGGCCACCGGGGAGCTGTTTTTT
>TRBJ2-3|NA|NA|TRBV12-2
CASRPMTSGSPDTQYF
TGTGCAAGTCGCCCGATGACTAGCGGGAGCCCAGATACGCAGTATTTT
>TRBJ2-7|NA|NA|TRBV19
CASSPAGPTYEQYF
TGTGCCAGTAGTCCCGCGGGACCCACCTACGAGCAGTACTTC
>TRBJ2-1|NA|NA|TRBV30
CAWSVSIPFCEQFF
TGTGCCTGGAGTGTATCTATCCCATTTTGCGAGCAGTTCTTC
>TRBJ1-2|NA|NA|TRBV5-1
CASSLEGGPWDYGYTF
TGCGCCAGCAGCTTGGAGGGTGGCCCCTGGGACTATGGCTACACCTTC
>TRBJ1-5|once|NA|TRBV19
CASSAGHRNQPQHF
TGTGCCAGTAGTGCGGGACACCGCAATCAGCCCCAGCATTTT
>TRBJ1-1|NA|NA|TRBV10-3
CAIRANPMGTEAFF
TGTGCCATTAGAGCTAACCCGATGGGAACTGAAGCTTTCTTT
>TRBJ2-5|NA|NA|TRBV5-1
CASSLDGTGEETQYF
TGCGCCAGCAGCTTGGACGGGACCGGAGAAGAGACCCAGTACTTC
>TRBJ2-7|NA|TRBD1|TRBV12-5
CASGGDRAREQYF
TGTGCTAGTGGTGGGGACAGGGCTCGCGAGCAGTACTTC
>TRBJ1-5|few|NA|TRBV18
CASSPTSPGGISRQPQHF
TGTGCCAGCTCACCAACGTCACCCGGGGGGATAAGTAGACAGCCCCAGCATTTT
>TRBJ1-5|NA|TRBD1|TRBV5-6
CASSRTDRGNQPQHF
TGTGCCAGCAGCCGAACGGACAGGGGCAATCAGCCCCAGCATTTT
>TRBJ1-2|NA|NA|TRBV9
CASSVVSGAPYGYTF
TGTGCCAGCAGCGTAGTTTCAGGGGCGCCCTATGGCTACACCTTC
>TRBJ1-5|NA|NA|TRBV19
CASRTLQQGGDRQPQHF
TGTGCCAGTAGGACTCTCCAACAGGGAGGAGATCGTCAGCCCCAGCATTTT
>TRBJ1-4|once|NA|TRBV11-2
CASSLLRPSATNEKLFF
TGTGCCAGCAGCTTATTAAGGCCGTCTGCAACTAATGAAAAACTGTTTTTT
>TRBJ1-1|NA|NA|TRBV6-5
CASQSTLNTEAFF
TGTGCCAGCCAGTCGACTTTGAACACTGAAGCTTTCTTT
>TRBJ2-2|NA|TRBD2|TRBV13
CASSSPQPTSGKTGELFF
TGTGCCAGCAGCTCACCCCAACCAACTAGCGGAAAGACCGGGGAGCTGTTTTTT
>TRBJ2-5|NA|NA|TRBV11-2
CASSLVPETQYF
TGTGCCAGCAGCTTAGTCCCCGAGACCCAGTACTTC